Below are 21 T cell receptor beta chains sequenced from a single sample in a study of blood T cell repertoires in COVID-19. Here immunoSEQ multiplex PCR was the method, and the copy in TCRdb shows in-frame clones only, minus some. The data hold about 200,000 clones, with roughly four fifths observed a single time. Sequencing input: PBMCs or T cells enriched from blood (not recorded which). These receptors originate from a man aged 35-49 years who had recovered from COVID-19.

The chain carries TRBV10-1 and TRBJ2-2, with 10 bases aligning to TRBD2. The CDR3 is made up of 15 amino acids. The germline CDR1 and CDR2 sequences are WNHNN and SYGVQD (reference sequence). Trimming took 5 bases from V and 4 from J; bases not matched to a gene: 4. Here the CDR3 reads CASSLTSGPTGELFF. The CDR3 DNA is TGCGCCAGCAGTTTGACTAGCGGGCCCACCGGGGAGCTGTTTTTT.

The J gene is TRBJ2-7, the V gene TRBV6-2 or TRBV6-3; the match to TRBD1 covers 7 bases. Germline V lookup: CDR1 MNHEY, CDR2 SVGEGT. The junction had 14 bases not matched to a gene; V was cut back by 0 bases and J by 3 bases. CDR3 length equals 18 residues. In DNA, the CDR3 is TGTGCCAGCAGTTACTCTAACCCCATCGGGACAGAGGTCTACGAGCAGTACTTC. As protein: CASSYSNPIGTEVYEQYF.

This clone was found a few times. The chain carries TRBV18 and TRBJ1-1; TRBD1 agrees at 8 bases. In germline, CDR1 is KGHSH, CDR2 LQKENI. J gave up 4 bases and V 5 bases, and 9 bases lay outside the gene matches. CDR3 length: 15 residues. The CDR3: CASSDRQGSGTEAFF. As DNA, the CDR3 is TGTGCCAGCTCAGACAGACAGGGGTCGGGCACTGAAGCTTTCTTT.

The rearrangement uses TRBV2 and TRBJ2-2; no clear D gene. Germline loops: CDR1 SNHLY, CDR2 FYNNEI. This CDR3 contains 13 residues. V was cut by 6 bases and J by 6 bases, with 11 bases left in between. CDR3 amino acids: CASRRDIAGELFF. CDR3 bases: TGTGCCAGCAGGCGAGACATTGCCGGGGAGCTGTTTTTT.

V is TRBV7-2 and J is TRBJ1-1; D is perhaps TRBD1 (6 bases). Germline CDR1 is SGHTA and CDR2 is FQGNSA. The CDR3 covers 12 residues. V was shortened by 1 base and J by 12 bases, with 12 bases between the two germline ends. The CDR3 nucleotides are TGTGCCAGCAGCTTAGGGGGGGGCTGGACTTTCTTT. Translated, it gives CASSLGGGWTFF.

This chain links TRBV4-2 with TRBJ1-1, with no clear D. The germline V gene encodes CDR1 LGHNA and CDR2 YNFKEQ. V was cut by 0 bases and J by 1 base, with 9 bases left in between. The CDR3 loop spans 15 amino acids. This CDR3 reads CASSQEERQNTEAFF. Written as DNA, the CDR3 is TGTGCCAGCAGCCAAGAGGAACGACAGAACACTGAAGCTTTCTTT.

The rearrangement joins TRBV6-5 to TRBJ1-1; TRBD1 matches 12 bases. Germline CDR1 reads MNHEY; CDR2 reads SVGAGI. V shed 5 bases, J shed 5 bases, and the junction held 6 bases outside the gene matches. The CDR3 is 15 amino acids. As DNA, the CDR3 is TGTGCCAGCAGTCCCCAGGGACAGGGGGCTACTGAAGCTTTCTTT. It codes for CASSPQGQGATEAFF.

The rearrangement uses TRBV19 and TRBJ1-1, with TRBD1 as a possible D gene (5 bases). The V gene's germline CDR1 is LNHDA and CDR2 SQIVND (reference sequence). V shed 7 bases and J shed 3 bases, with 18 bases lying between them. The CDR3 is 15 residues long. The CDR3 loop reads CASNGRKGIHTEAFF. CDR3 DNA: TGTGCCAGTAACGGAAGAAAGGGGATTCACACTGAAGCTTTCTTT.

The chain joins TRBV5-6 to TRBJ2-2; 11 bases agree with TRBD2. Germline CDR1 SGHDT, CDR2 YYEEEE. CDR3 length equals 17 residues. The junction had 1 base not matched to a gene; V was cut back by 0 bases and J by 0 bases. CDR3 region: CASSLATSGTNTGELFF. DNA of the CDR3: TGTGCCAGCAGCTTGGCGACTAGCGGGACGAACACCGGGGAGCTGTTTTTT.

The CDR3 is CASSLSVNNEQFF. The DNA of the CDR3 is TGTGCCAGCAGTTTATCGGTTAACAATGAGCAGTTCTTC. This chain uses TRBV12-3 or TRBV12-4 with TRBJ2-1; D remains ambiguous. Trimming left V 2 bases short and J 5 bases short, with 7 bases between. This CDR3 is 13 amino acids long.

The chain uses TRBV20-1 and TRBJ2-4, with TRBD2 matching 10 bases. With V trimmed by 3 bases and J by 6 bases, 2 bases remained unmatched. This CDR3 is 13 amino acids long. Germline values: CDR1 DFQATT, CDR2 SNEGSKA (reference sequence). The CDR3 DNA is TGCAGTGCTAGTCCTAGCGGGAGAAACATTCAGTACTTC. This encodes CSASPSGRNIQYF.

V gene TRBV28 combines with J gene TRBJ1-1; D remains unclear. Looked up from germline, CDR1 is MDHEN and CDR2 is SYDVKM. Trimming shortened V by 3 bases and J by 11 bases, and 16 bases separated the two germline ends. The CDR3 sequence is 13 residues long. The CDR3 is CASSLGVGDRAFF. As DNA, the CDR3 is TGTGCCAGCAGTTTGGGAGTGGGAGATCGGGCTTTCTTT.

CDR3 region: CASSQFTATNEKLFF. The CDR3 region has the DNA TGTGCCAGCAGCCAATTCACTGCAACTAATGAAAAACTGTTTTTT. This chain joins TRBV3-1 (or the pseudogene TRBV3-2) and TRBJ1-4; no firm D call. Germline lookup yields CDR1 LGHDT and CDR2 YNNKEL (reference sequence). The CDR3 is made up of 15 amino acids. Trimming took 2 bases from V and 0 from J, leaving 7 bases between them.

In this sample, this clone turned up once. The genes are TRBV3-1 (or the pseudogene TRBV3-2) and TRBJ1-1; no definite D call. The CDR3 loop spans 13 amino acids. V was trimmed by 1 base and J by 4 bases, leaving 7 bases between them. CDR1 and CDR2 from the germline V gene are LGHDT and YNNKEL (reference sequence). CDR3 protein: CASSQAAGTEAFF. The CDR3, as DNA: TGTGCCAGCAGCCAAGCGGCAGGCACTGAAGCTTTCTTT.

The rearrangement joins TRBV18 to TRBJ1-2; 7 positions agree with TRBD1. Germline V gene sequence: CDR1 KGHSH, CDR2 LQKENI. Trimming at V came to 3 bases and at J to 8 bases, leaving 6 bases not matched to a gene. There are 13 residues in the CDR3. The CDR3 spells CASSPTGRSGYTF. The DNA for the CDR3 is TGTGCCAGCTCACCGACAGGGAGAAGCGGCTACACCTTC.

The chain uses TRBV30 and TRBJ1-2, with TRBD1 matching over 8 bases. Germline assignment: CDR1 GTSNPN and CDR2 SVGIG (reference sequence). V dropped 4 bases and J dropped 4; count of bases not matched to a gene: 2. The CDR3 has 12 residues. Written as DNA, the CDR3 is TGTGCCTGGACCACAGGGGGCTATGGCTACACCTTC. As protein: CAWTTGGYGYTF.

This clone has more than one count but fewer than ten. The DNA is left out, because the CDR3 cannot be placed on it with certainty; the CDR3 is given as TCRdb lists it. The CDR3 loop reads CASSYLLRARVPPSTEAFF. V and J are TRBV10-1 and TRBJ1-1; the table assigns TRBD1, which was not confirmed against the DNA. The CDR3 length is 19 residues, termini included. Germline V gene lookup returns CDR1 WNHNN and CDR2 SYGVQD (reference sequence).

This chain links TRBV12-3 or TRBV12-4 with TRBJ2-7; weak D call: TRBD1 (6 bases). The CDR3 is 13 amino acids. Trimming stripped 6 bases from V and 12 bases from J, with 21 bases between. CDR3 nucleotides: TGTGCCAGCAGCCAAGATTTTGGGGGCTTGGGGTACTTC. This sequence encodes CASSQDFGGLGYF.

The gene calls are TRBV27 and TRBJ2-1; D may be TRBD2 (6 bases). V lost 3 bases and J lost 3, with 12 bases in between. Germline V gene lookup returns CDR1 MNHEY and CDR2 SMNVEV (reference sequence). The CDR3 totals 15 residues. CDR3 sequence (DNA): TGTGCCAGCAGTTTTTGGACGGGAGTCTACAATGAGCAGTTCTTC. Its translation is CASSFWTGVYNEQFF.

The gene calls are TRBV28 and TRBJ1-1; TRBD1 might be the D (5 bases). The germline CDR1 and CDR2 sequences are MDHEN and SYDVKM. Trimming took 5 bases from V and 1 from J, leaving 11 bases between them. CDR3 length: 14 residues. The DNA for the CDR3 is TGTGCCAGCAGTCCCTTAGACAGGAACACTGAAGCTTTCTTT. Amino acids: CASSPLDRNTEAFF.

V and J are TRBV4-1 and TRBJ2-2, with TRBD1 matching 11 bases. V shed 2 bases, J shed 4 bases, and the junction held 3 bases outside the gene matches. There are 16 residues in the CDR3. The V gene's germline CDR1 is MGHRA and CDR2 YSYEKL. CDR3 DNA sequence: TGCGCCAGCAGCCAATGGACAGGGGGCACCACCGGGGAGCTGTTTTTT. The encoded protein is CASSQWTGGTTGELFF.